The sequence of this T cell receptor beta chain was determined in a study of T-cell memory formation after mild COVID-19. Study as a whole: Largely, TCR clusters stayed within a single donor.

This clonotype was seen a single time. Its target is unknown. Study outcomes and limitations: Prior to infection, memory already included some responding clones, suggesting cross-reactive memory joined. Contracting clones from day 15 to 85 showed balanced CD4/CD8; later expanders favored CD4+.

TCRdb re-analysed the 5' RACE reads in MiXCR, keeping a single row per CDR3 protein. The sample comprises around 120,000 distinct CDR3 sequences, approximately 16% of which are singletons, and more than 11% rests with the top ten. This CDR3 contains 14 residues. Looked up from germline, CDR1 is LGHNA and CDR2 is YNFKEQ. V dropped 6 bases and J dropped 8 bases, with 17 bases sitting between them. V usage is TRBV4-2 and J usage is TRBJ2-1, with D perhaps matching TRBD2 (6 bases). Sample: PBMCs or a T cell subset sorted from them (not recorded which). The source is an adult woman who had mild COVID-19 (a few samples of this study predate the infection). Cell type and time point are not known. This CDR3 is CASSLALASDEQFF. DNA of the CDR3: TGTGCCAGCAGTTTAGCGCTGGCTAGCGATGAGCAGTTCTTC.